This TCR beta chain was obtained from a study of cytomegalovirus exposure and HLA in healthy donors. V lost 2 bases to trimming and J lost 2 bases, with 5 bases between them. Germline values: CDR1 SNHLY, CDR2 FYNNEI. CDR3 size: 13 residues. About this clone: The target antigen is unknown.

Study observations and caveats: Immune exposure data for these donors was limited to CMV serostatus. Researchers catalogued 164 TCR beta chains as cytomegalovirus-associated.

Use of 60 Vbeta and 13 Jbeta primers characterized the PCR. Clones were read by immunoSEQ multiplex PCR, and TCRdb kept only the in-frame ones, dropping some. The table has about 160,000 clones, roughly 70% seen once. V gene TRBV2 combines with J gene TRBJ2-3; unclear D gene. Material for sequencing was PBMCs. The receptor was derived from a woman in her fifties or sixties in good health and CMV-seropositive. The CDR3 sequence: CASSESVTDTQYF. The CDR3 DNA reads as TGTGCCAGCAGTGAATCGGTCACAGATACGCAGTATTTT.